This T cell receptor beta chain was recorded in a study of beta chain features in type 1 diabetes. Study details: Across the samples, 100 million to 130 million sorted cells were examined in total.

This CDR3 comprises 16 residues. Per germline, CDR1 MNHEY and CDR2 SMNVEV (reference sequence). V gave up 3 bases and J gave up 3 bases; unmatched junction bases: 9. As regards this clone: Its antigen is not identified.

The whole isolated RNA underwent reverse transcription, so sequencing captured expressed TCRB transcripts. This table comes from immunoSEQ multiplex PCR, and its TCRdb copy is limited to in-frame clones, with some not included. The sample lists around 350,000 clones; 10% to 15% were seen once. Regarding the study as a whole: Amplification by PCR could prefer shorter templates, with the same effect in patients and controls. Insertions at VDJ junctions were less frequent in type 1 diabetes patients. These patients also deleted more nucleotides at the same junctions.

Cell sorting via CD45RO/CCR7/CD25/CD127/CD95/CD27 was performed to obtain CD4+ naive, central memory, regulatory and stem cell-like memory cells. V usage is TRBV27 and J usage is TRBJ2-7, with 9 bases aligning to TRBD1. This receptor was obtained from a man younger than 30 in good health. Sequencing used naive CD4+ T cells from blood. CDR3 sequence: CASSFYPGTGIYEQYF. CDR3 bases: TGTGCCAGCAGTTTTTATCCCGGGACAGGGATCTACGAGCAGTACTTC.